One T cell receptor beta chain is described in this entry. The sample comes from a study of Graves' ophthalmopathy and Graves' hyperthyroidism. RNA transcripts were the template, and TCR beta CDR3 regions were amplified from them. A first-round RT-PCR used HTBI primers, followed by a second-round multiplex PCR. TCRdb redid the calling of the multiplex PCR reads with MiXCR, one entry per CDR3 protein. Altogether around 600,000 distinct CDR3 sequences are present, just over 40% being singletons, with the ten largest covering over 2.5%. Sequencing was carried out using peripheral blood. The TCR comes from an adult man with Graves' ophthalmopathy.

The CDR3 is CASSRGQIIGGELFF. DNA for the CDR3: TGTGCCAGCAGCCGAGGACAGATCATTGGCGGGGAGCTGTTTTTT. The genes are TRBV2 and TRBJ2-2; a possible D gene is TRBD1 (6 bases). V was clipped by 6 bases and J by 7 bases, with 18 bases between them. The CDR3 runs to 15 residues. CDR1 SNHLY and CDR2 FYNNEI come from the germline V gene. The variable domain in full, with the rest retrieved from reference TRBV2 and TRBJ2-2, is EPEVTQTPSHQVTQMGQEVILRCVPISNHLYFYWYRQILGQKVEFLVSFYNNEISEKSEIFDDQFSVERPDGSNFTLKIRSTKLEDSAMYFCASSRGQIIGGELFFGEGSRLTVL.